These 19 T cell receptor beta chains came from one sample sequenced in a study of T cell repertoires in cytomegalovirus infection. One entry per CDR3 protein, called by TCRdb with MiXCR from the reads. This table holds some 600,000 distinct CDR3 sequences, 24% found once. Sequencing was done on a sample of CD8+ T cells from PBMCs. These receptor sequences come from a human donor in good health (CMV status not recorded). Some clones in this sample may be carry-over from other donors' samples.

This clonotype was detected only a few times. This chain links TRBV5-1 with TRBJ1-1; the D is unclear. V was cut by 8 bases and J by 7 bases, with 12 bases left in between. Germline CDR1 is SGHRS and CDR2 is YFSETQ. The CDR3 loop spans 11 amino acids. The chain's CDR3 is CASQSGFEAFF. CDR3 DNA sequence: TGCGCCAGTCAAAGCGGGTTTGAAGCTTTCTTT.

This clonotype was counted at least ten times. This chain connects TRBV28 to TRBJ2-2; 8 bases line up with TRBD1. The CDR3 consists of 15 residues. The ends lost 3 bases at V and 4 bases at J; junction bases unmatched: 4. The V gene's germline CDR1 is MDHEN and CDR2 SYDVKM. CDR3 sequence reads: CASSFGRGPTGELFF. The CDR3 DNA reads as TGTGCCAGCAGTTTTGGCAGGGGGCCCACCGGGGAGCTGTTTTTT.

This clonotype was seen ten or more times. CDR3 DNA: TGTGCCAGTAGTTTTTCAACTGGAAACACCATATATTTT. Amino acids: CASSFSTGNTIYF. V gene TRBV19 combines with J gene TRBJ1-3, with D uncertain. V gave up 5 bases and J gave up 2 bases, with 7 bases separating them. This CDR3 region has 13 residues. Germline V CDR1 and CDR2: LNHDA, SQIVND (reference sequence). Combining the CDR3 with reference TRBV19 and TRBJ1-3 gives the whole variable domain DGGITQSPKYLFRKEGQNVTLSCEQNLNHDAMYWYRQDPGQGLRLIYYSQIVNDFQKGDIAEGYSVSREKKESFPLTVTSAQKNPTAFYLCASSFSTGNTIYFGEGSWLTVV.

This chain's CDR3 is CASSLAGTGGLNEQFF. CDR3 sequence (DNA): TGCGCCAGCAGCTTGGCCGGGACAGGGGGCTTGAATGAGCAGTTCTTC. V usage is TRBV5-1 and J usage is TRBJ2-1, with TRBD1 identical over 12 bases. This CDR3 comprises 16 residues. Germline values: CDR1 SGHRS, CDR2 YFSETQ. V was clipped by 0 bases and J by 7 bases; unmatched bases: 5.

This clonotype occurred many times. This chain links TRBV7-9 with TRBJ2-7, with 7 nucleotides matching TRBD1. This CDR3 is 15 amino acids long. Trimming cost V 4 bases and J 5 bases; bases outside gene matches: 11. Germline CDR1 is SEHNR and CDR2 is FQNEAQ (reference sequence). The CDR3 DNA sequence: TGTGCCAGCAGCTCTAGGGGCAGACAGGGCCACGAGCAGTACTTC. Protein: CASSSRGRQGHEQYF.

V gene TRBV7-9 combines with J gene TRBJ2-7; D might be TRBD1 (7 bases). The CDR3 is 17 amino acids. Germline CDR1 reads SEHNR; CDR2 reads FQNEAQ (reference sequence). Trimming removed 4 bases at V and 0 bases at J, with 19 bases between. CDR3 nucleotides: TGTGCCAGCAGCTCCCTCGGGGGACAGCACCCCTCCTACGAGCAGTACTTC. Translation: CASSSLGGQHPSYEQYF.

This clonotype was counted many times. The rearrangement links TRBV28 to TRBJ1-1; no firm D call. The length of the CDR3 is 14 residues. The V gene lost 6 bases and the J gene lost 5 bases, with 16 bases spanning the gap. CDR1 and CDR2 from the germline V gene are MDHEN and SYDVKM. CDR3 DNA: TGTGCCAGCAGCACCGTGGTCCCCGGGACTGAAGCTTTCTTT. The encoded protein is CASSTVVPGTEAFF.

This clonotype came up many times. The chain employs TRBV7-3 and TRBJ2-2; D gene ambiguous. This CDR3 comprises 14 residues. V was cut by 1 base and J by 4 bases, with 7 bases left in between. The germline V gene has CDR1 SGHTA and CDR2 FQGTGA. The CDR3 DNA reads as TGTGCCAGCAGCTTAAGTCGCAGCACCGGGGAGCTGTTTTTT. It specifies CASSLSRSTGELFF.

This clonotype was counted a few times. CDR3: CASSATGSNEQFF. The CDR3 region has the DNA TGTGCCAGCAGCGCCACAGGGAGCAATGAGCAGTTCTTC. The chain joins TRBV7-9 to TRBJ2-1; perhaps TRBD1 as D (6 bases). Trimming pared 5 bases from V and 6 bases from J, leaving 11 bases between. CDR1 is SEHNR and CDR2 is FQNEAQ in the germline V gene (reference sequence). The CDR3 runs 13 residues.

The chain employs TRBV4-1 and TRBJ2-4; 7 positions match TRBD2. Germline V gives CDR1 MGHRA, CDR2 YSYEKL. With 8 bases clipped from V and 6 bases from J, the junction kept 10 bases outside the gene matches. The CDR3 runs to 14 residues. DNA of the CDR3: TGCGCCAGCCGGGAGCCCGGGGAGGGAAACATTCAGTACTTC. Translation: CASREPGEGNIQYF.

There are many counts of this clonotype. V is TRBV7-3 and J is TRBJ2-1; TRBD1 matches 7 bases. Germline V CDR1 and CDR2: SGHTA, FQGTGA. V gave up 2 bases and J gave up 8 bases; unmatched junction bases: 9. The length of the CDR3 is 15 residues. The CDR3 loop reads CASSLVDRAMDEQFF. The CDR3 bases are TGTGCCAGCAGCTTAGTAGACAGGGCGATGGATGAGCAGTTCTTC.

This clonotype was detected only a few times. The V call is TRBV15, the J call TRBJ2-5, with D possibly matching TRBD2 (5 bases). Germline loops: CDR1 LNHNV, CDR2 YYDKDF (reference sequence). Between the trimmed V and J ends, which lost 5 bases and 5 bases, there was a span of 18 bases. The length of the CDR3 is 15 residues. DNA for the CDR3: TGTGCCACCAGCGCAACAAGAGCGACGGGGGAGACCCAGTACTTC. Protein sequence: CATSATRATGETQYF.

In its sample, this clonotype was seen many times. This chain links TRBV11-2 with TRBJ1-3, with no clear D. Deletions cut 6 bases from V and 4 bases from J, with 4 bases between. CDR3 length equals 11 residues. Per the germline V gene, CDR1 is SGHAT and CDR2 is FQNNGV. DNA of the CDR3: TGTGCCAGCAGAGGGGGAAACACCATATATTTT. This gives the protein CASRGGNTIYF. Using reference TRBV11-2 and TRBJ1-3 for the parts outside the CDR3, the full variable domain is EAGVAQSPRYKIIEKRQSVAFWCNPISGHATLYWYQQILGQGPKLLIQFQNNGVVDDSQLPKDRFSAERLKGVDSTLKIQPAKLEDSAVYLCASRGGNTIYFGEGSWLTVV.

This clonotype has at least ten counts. This chain uses TRBV28 with TRBJ2-1; TRBD1 is a possible D gene (6 bases). The CDR3 spans 14 residues. V was shortened by 6 bases and J by 7 bases, with 16 bases between the two germline ends. From germline, CDR1 is MDHEN and CDR2 SYDVKM. CDR3 sequence reads: CASSSIVQGNEQFF. The CDR3 coding sequence is TGTGCCAGCAGCTCTATTGTACAGGGTAATGAGCAGTTCTTC.

The chain joins TRBV29-1 to TRBJ2-7; D is ambiguous. Trimming took 4 bases from V and 0 from J, leaving 13 bases between them. CDR3 size: 14 residues. Germline V gives CDR1 SQVTM, CDR2 ANQGSEA. The CDR3 sequence is CSVVSQADSYEQYF. The CDR3, as DNA: TGCAGCGTTGTCTCGCAGGCAGACTCCTACGAGCAGTACTTC.

This chain connects TRBV6-2 or TRBV6-3 to TRBJ2-6; 7 nucleotides align to TRBD1. V shed 2 bases and J 4 bases; nucleotides not matched to a gene: 8. The V gene's germline CDR1 is MNHEY and CDR2 SVGEGT. The CDR3 length is 17 residues. CDR3 region: CASSYEGTVVGANVLTF. The DNA for the CDR3 is TGTGCCAGCAGTTACGAGGGGACAGTTGTCGGGGCCAACGTCCTGACTTTC.

On this clonotype: Compared with germline, one end of the junction differs, possibly owing to a read error. CDR3 nucleotide sequence: TGTGTCAGCAGCGGGAACCTTAAGACCCAGTACTTC. It is translated as CVSSGNLKTQYF. The V gene is TRBV7-6, the J gene TRBJ2-5, with 7 bases aligning to TRBD2. Per germline, CDR1 SGHVS and CDR2 FNYEAQ. This CDR3 contains 12 residues.

Many counts were recorded for this clonotype. The chain is built from TRBV5-1 and TRBJ1-1; tentative D call: TRBD1 (6 bases). This CDR3 spans 11 amino acids. V lost 5 bases, J lost 7 bases, and 9 bases lay in between. In germline, CDR1 is SGHRS, CDR2 YFSETQ. CDR3 sequence (DNA): TGCGCCAGCAGAGGGACAAATGAAGCTTTCTTT. Protein: CASRGTNEAFF.

This clonotype has a handful of counts. The chain uses TRBV20-1 and TRBJ1-2; D not certain. The germline CDR1 and CDR2 sequences are DFQATT and SNEGSKA (reference sequence). The CDR3 is 14 residues long. V shed 0 bases and J shed 4 bases, with 12 bases lying between them. This CDR3 is CSARDGQEAYGYTF. CDR3 in DNA: TGCAGTGCTAGAGATGGTCAGGAGGCCTATGGCTACACCTTC.